These 15 T cell receptor beta chains were all obtained from the same sample, sequenced in a study of vaccination and CD4 T cells after COVID-19. With the Oncomine TCR Beta short-read assay, DNA from cultured CD4+ T cells was sequenced. TCRdb independently ran MiXCR on the PCR reads; one entry per CDR3 protein. The table has thousands of distinct CDR3 sequences, 45% to 55% seen once. For these TCRs, the target antigens are not known. Treatment: roughly 10-day PBMC culture with coronavirus spike peptide pools or control peptides (ViraFEST assay). Gathered ahead of the COVID-19 pandemic (2011-2018) were the CD4+ T cells of the unexposed donor. Specimen: CD4+ T cells from blood, cultured in vitro. The receptors come from a human donor in good health.

This rearrangement joins TRBV28 to TRBJ1-2; the D gene is possibly TRBD1 (6 bases). Trimming stripped 1 base from V and 8 bases from J, with 8 bases between. There are 12 residues in the CDR3. Germline V gene sequence: CDR1 MDHEN, CDR2 SYDVKM. The CDR3 protein is CASSLSGGGYTF. For the CDR3, the DNA is TGTGCCAGCAGTTTATCCGGGGGCGGCTACACCTTC.

The chain links TRBV5-1 to TRBJ2-1; 8 bases agree with TRBD1. J lost 6 bases, V lost 2 bases, and 10 bases had no gene match. The CDR3 has 16 amino acids. CDR1 is SGHRS, CDR2 YFSETQ, per germline. CDR3 loop: CASSFTGTGLINEQFF. The CDR3 coding sequence is TGCGCCAGCAGCTTCACCGGGACAGGACTGATCAATGAGCAGTTCTTC.

The chain has TRBV20-1 and TRBJ2-5; 16 bases line up with TRBD2. Germline lookup yields CDR1 DFQATT and CDR2 SNEGSKA (reference sequence). The CDR3 loop spans 15 amino acids. Trimming cost V 5 bases and J 6 bases; bases outside gene matches: 6. The CDR3: CSASGLAGGGKTQYF. For the CDR3, the DNA is TGCAGTGCTTCGGGACTAGCGGGAGGGGGAAAGACCCAGTACTTC.

The chain is built from TRBV30 and TRBJ2-3, with 15 nucleotides matching TRBD2. J lost 5 bases, V lost 2 bases, and 5 bases had no gene match. CDR1 is GTSNPN, CDR2 SVGIG, per germline (reference sequence). The CDR3 is made up of 16 amino acids. CDR3 region: CAWSIGLAGGGDTQYF. The CDR3 DNA reads TGTGCCTGGAGTATAGGACTAGCGGGAGGGGGAGATACGCAGTATTTT.

This clonotype was seen a handful of times. The chain combines TRBV7-6 with TRBJ1-1; no definite D call. Germline V gives CDR1 SGHVS, CDR2 FNYEAQ. The CDR3 sequence is 14 residues long. V lost 3 bases, J lost 1 base, and 9 bases lay in between. CDR3: CASSLGRANTEAFF. The CDR3 coding sequence is TGTGCCAGCAGCTTGGGGAGGGCGAACACTGAAGCTTTCTTT.

V is TRBV6-1 and J is TRBJ2-5, with D perhaps assigned TRBD1 or TRBD2 (5 bases each). Germline-derived CDR1 and CDR2 are MNHNS and SASEGT. Trimming shortened V by 10 bases and J by 5 bases, and 26 bases separated the two germline ends. This CDR3 is 16 amino acids long. The CDR3 DNA reads TGTGCCACAGCCGGTTGGGCTCCGGGGACCGGTGAGACCCAGTACTTC. Amino acids: CATAGWAPGTGETQYF.

V usage is TRBV11-2 and J usage is TRBJ2-3; D gene uncertain. Trimming pared 0 bases from V and 2 bases from J, leaving 6 bases between. Germline V lookup: CDR1 SGHAT, CDR2 FQNNGV. The CDR3 is made up of 14 amino acids. The CDR3 region is CASSLEGLTDTQYF. In DNA form, the CDR3 reads TGTGCCAGCAGCTTAGAAGGTCTCACAGATACGCAGTATTTT.

The chain employs TRBV20-1 and TRBJ2-3; D may match TRBD1 or TRBD2 (5 bases each). This CDR3 has 17 amino acids. The germline gives CDR1 DFQATT, CDR2 SNEGSKA (reference sequence). With 4 bases removed from V and 3 bases from J, the gap between germline ends came to 23 bases. CDR3 sequence: CSAIQAREAWGTDTQYF. CDR3 nucleotides: TGCAGTGCTATTCAGGCCCGAGAGGCTTGGGGGACAGATACGCAGTATTTT.

The chain links TRBV28 to TRBJ2-3, with D maybe TRBD2 (5 bases). The germline gives CDR1 MDHEN, CDR2 SYDVKM. The CDR3 sequence is 11 residues long. Between the trimmed V and J ends, which lost 5 bases and 10 bases, there was a span of 10 bases. CDR3 amino acids: CASSKGAAQYF. CDR3 DNA sequence: TGTGCCAGCAGTAAGGGAGCGGCGCAGTATTTT.

In regard to this clonotype: A read error may explain this, as a much larger clone is one base away. The rearrangement uses TRBV2 and TRBJ2-7; tentative D call: TRBD2 (5 bases). The CDR3 covers 13 residues. Germline V gene sequence: CDR1 SNHLY, CDR2 FYNNEI. In DNA form, the CDR3 reads TGTGCCAGCACCGGGGTGGGTTCCTACGGGCAGTACTTC. Encoded protein: CASTGVGSYGQYF.

This chain joins TRBV5-1 and TRBJ1-6, with TRBD1 identical over 10 bases. Per the germline V gene, CDR1 is SGHRS and CDR2 is YFSETQ. The CDR3 has 15 amino acids. J gave up 6 bases and V 2 bases, and 2 bases lay outside the gene matches. As DNA, the CDR3 is TGCGCCAGCAGCTTTGGGGACAGGGGTAATTCACCCCTCCACTTT. It encodes CASSFGDRGNSPLHF.

In this sample, this clonotype turned up a few times. The rearrangement links TRBV7-9 to TRBJ1-2; TRBD1 matches 9 bases. From germline, CDR1 is SEHNR and CDR2 FQNEAQ (reference sequence). V was clipped by 5 bases and J by 5 bases; unmatched bases: 9. The CDR3 totals 15 residues. CDR3 amino acids: CASSRPADRGYGYTF. CDR3 DNA sequence: TGTGCCAGCAGCCGACCTGCGGACAGGGGTTATGGCTACACCTTC.

The chain links TRBV7-9 to TRBJ2-7, with 9 bases aligning to TRBD2. Per the germline V gene, CDR1 is SEHNR and CDR2 is FQNEAQ (reference sequence). The CDR3 length is 16 residues. The V and J ends lost 4 bases and 0 bases, in that order; junction bases with no gene match: 7. The CDR3 here is CASSSGLALSSYEQYF. The CDR3 nucleotides read TGTGCCAGCAGCTCCGGACTAGCGTTAAGCTCCTACGAGCAGTACTTC. Using reference TRBV7-9 and TRBJ2-7 for the parts outside the CDR3, the full variable domain is DTGVSQNPRHKITKRGQNVTFRCDPISEHNRLYWYRQTLGQGPEFLTYFQNEAQLEKSRLLSDRFSAERPKGSFSTLEIQRTEQGDSAMYLCASSSGLALSSYEQYFGPGTRLTVT.

The chain recombines TRBV19 with TRBJ1-2; a possible D gene is TRBD1 (5 bases). The germline V and J ends were trimmed by 6 bases and 4 bases, with 12 bases remaining between them. This CDR3 comprises 13 residues. From germline, CDR1 is LNHDA and CDR2 SQIVND (reference sequence). This chain's CDR3 is CASREGPGYGYTF. CDR3 bases: TGTGCCAGTAGAGAGGGGCCTGGCTATGGCTACACCTTC.

V gene TRBV10-3 combines with J gene TRBJ1-1; 7 nucleotides align to TRBD1. The V gene end was trimmed by 7 bases and the J gene end by 3 bases; junction bases not matched to a gene: 17. The CDR3 runs 17 residues. Germline V lookup: CDR1 ENHRY, CDR2 SYGVKD. The DNA for the CDR3 is TGTGCCATCATGGGCAGGGGGGGATTTGGTGAGGACACTGAAGCTTTCTTT. Its translation: CAIMGRGGFGEDTEAFF.